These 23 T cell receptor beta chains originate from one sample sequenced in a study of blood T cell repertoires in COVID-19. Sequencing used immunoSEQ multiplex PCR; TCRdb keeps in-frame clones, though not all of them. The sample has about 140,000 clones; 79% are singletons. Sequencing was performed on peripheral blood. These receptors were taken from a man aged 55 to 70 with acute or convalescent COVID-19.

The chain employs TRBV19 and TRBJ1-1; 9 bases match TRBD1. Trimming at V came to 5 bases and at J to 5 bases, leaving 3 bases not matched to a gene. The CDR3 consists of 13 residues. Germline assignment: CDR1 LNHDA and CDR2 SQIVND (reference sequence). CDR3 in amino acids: CASSDRGWTEAFF. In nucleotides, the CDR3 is TGTGCCAGTAGTGACAGGGGGTGGACTGAAGCTTTCTTT.

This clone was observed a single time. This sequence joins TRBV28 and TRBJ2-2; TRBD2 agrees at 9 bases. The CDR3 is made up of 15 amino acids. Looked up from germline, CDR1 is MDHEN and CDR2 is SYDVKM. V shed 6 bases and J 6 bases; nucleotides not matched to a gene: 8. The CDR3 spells CASRNSGSGSGELFF. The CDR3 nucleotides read TGTGCCAGCAGGAATAGCGGGAGCGGTTCCGGGGAGCTGTTTTTT.

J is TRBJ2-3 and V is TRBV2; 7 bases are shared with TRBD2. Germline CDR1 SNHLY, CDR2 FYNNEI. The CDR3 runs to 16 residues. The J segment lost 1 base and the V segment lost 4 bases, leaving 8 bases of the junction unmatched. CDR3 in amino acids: CASSGGSFAGTDTQYF. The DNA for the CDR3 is TGTGCCAGCAGTGGCGGGAGTTTCGCGGGCACAGATACGCAGTATTTT.

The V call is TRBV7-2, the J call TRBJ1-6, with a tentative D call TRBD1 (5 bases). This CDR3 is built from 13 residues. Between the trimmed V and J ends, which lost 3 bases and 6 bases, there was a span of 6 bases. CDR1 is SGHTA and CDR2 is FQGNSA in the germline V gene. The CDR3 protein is CASSLTVNSPLHF. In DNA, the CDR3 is TGTGCCAGCAGCTTGACAGTTAATTCACCCCTCCACTTT. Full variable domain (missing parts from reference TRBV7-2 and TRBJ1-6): GAGVSQSPSNKVTEKGKDVELRCDPISGHTALYWYRQSLGQGLEFLIYFQGNSAPDKSGLPSDRFSAERTGGSVSTLTIQRTQQEDSAVYLCASSLTVNSPLHFGNGTRLTVT.

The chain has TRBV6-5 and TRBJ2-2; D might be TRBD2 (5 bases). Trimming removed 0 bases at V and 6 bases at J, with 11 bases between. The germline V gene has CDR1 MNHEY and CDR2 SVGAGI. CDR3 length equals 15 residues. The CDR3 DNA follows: TGTGCCAGCAGTTACTCGGTCCTAGCCCCCGGGGAGCTGTTTTTT. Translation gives CASSYSVLAPGELFF.

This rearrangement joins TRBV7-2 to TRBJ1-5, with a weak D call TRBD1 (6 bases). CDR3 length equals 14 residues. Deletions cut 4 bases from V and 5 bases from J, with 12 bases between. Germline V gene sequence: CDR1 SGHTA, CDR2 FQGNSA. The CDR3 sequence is CASSSLGGDQPQHF. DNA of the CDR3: TGTGCCAGCAGCTCCCTAGGGGGTGATCAGCCCCAGCATTTT.

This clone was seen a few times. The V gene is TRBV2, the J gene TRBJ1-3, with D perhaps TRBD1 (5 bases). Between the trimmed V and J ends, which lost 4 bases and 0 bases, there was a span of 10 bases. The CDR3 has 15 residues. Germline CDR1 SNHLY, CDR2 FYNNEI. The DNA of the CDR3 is TGTGCCAGCAGTGCACAGGCGTTCTCTGGAAACACCATATATTTT. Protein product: CASSAQAFSGNTIYF.

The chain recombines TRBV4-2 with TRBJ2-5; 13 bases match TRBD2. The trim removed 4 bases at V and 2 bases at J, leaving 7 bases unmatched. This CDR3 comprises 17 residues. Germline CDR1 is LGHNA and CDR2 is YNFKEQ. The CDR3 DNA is TGTGCCAGCAGCCGGAGGACTAGCGGGGGAACTCAAGAGACCCAGTACTTC. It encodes CASSRRTSGGTQETQYF.

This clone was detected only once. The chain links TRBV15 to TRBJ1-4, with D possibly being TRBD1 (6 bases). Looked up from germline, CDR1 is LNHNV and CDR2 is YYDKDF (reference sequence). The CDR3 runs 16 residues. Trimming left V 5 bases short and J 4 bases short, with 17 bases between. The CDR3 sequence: CATSGSWTARNEKLFF. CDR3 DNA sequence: TGTGCCACCAGCGGGAGTTGGACAGCTCGTAATGAAAAACTGTTTTTT.

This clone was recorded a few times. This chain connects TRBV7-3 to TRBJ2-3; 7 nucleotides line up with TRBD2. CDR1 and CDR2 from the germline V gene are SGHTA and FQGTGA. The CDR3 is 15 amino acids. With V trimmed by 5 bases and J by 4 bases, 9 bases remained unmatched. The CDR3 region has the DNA TGTGCCAGCAGCGGCCAGGGAAGCGGGGCAGATACGCAGTATTTT. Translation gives CASSGQGSGADTQYF.

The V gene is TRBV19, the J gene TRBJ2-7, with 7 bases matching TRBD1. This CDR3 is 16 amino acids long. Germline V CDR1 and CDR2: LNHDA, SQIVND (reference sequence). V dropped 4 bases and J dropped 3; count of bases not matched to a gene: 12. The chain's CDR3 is CASSRGAGTAYYEQYF. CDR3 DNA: TGTGCCAGTAGTAGAGGGGCCGGGACAGCTTACTACGAGCAGTACTTC.

The CDR3 reads CASSRGQGSAGELFF. The CDR3 region has the DNA TGTGCCAGCAGTCGGGGACAGGGGTCGGCCGGGGAGCTGTTTTTT. This sequence joins TRBV6-5 and TRBJ2-2; 10 bases fit TRBD1. The germline V gene has CDR1 MNHEY and CDR2 SVGAGI. The CDR3 has 15 residues. Germline trimming cut 5 bases from V and 6 bases from J; bases unmatched to any gene: 6.

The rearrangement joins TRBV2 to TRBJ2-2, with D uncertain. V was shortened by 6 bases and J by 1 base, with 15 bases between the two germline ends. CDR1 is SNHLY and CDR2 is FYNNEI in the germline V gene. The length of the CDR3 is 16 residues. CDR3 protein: CASRAPQALNTGELFF. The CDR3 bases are TGTGCCAGCAGAGCCCCCCAAGCCCTGAACACCGGGGAGCTGTTTTTT. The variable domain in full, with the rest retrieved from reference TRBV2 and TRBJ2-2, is EPEVTQTPSHQVTQMGQEVILRCVPISNHLYFYWYRQILGQKVEFLVSFYNNEISEKSEIFDDQFSVERPDGSNFTLKIRSTKLEDSAMYFCASRAPQALNTGELFFGEGSRLTVL.

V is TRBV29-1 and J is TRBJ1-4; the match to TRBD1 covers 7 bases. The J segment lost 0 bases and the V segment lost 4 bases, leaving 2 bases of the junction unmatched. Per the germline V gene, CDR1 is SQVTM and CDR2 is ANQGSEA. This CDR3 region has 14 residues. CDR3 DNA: TGCAGCGTTGGACAGGGTCCAACTAATGAAAAACTGTTTTTT. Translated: CSVGQGPTNEKLFF.

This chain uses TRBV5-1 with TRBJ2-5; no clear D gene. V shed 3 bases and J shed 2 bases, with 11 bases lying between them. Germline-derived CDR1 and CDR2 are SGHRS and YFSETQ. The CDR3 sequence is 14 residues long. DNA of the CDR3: TGCGCCAGCAGCTCAGACACATTACAAGAGACCCAGTACTTC. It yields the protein CASSSDTLQETQYF.

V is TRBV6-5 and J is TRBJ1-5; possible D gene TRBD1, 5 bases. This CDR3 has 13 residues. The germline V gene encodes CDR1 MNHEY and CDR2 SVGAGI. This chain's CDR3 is CATTAYSNQPQHF. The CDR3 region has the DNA TGTGCTACGACAGCTTATAGCAATCAGCCCCAGCATTTT.

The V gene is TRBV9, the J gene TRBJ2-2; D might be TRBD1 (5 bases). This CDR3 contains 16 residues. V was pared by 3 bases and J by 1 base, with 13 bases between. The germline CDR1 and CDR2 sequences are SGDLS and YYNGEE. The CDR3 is CASSGDRTVNTGELFF. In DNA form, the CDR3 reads TGTGCCAGCAGCGGCGACAGAACTGTGAACACCGGGGAGCTGTTTTTT.

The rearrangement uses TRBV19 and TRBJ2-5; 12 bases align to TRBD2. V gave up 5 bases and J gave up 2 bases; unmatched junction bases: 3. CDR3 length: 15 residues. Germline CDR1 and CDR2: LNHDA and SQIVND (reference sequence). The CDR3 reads CASSGLAGRQETQYF. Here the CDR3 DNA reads TGTGCCAGTAGTGGACTAGCGGGGCGGCAAGAGACCCAGTACTTC.

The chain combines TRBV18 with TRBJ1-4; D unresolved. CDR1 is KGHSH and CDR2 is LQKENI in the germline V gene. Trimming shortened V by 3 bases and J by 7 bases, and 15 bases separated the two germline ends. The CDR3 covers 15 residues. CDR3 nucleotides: TGTGCCAGCTCACCGCTAAACCTCTCTCCTGAAAAACTGTTTTTT. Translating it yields CASSPLNLSPEKLFF.

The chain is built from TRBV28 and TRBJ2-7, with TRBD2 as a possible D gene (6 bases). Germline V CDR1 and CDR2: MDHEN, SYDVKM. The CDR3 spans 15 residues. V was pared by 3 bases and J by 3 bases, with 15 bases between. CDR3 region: CASSFRSGWNYEQYF. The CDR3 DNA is TGTGCCAGCAGTTTCAGAAGCGGGTGGAACTACGAGCAGTACTTC.

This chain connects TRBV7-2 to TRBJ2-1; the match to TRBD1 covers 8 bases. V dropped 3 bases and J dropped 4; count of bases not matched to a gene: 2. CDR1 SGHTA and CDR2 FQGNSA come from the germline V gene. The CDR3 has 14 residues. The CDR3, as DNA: TGTGCCAGCAGCTTGGGACAGGCTTACAATGAGCAGTTCTTC. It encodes CASSLGQAYNEQFF.

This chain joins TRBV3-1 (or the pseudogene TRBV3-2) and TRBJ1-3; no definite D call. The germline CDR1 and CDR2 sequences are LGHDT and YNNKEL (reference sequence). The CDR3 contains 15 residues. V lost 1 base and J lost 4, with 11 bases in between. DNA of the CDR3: TGTGCCAGCAGCCAAGCCGTGACGGGGGGAAACACCATATATTTT. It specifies CASSQAVTGGNTIYF.

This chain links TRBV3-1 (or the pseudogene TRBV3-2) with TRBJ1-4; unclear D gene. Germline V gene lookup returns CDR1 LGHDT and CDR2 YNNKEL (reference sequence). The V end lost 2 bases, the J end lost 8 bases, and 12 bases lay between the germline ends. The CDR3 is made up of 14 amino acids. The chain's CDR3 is CASSQQTASEKLFF. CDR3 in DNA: TGTGCCAGCAGCCAACAAACCGCGTCCGAAAAACTGTTTTTT.